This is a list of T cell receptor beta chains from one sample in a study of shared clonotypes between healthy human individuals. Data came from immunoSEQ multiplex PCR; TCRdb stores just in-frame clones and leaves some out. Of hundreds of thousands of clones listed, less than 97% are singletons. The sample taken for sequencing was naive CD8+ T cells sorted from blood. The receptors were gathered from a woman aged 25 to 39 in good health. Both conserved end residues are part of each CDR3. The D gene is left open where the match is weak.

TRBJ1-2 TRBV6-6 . TGTGCCAGCAGATCCTTGGGCTATGGCTACACCTTC CASRSLGYGYTF
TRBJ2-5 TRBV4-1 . TGCGCCAGCAGCCAAGCGGGAGCAGAGACCCAGTACTTC CASSQAGAETQYF
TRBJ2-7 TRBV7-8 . TGTGCCAGCAGCTTAAGTGGACTCCTTTCCTACGAGCAGTACTTC CASSLSGLLSYEQYF
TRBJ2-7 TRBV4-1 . TGCGCCAGCAGCCAAGGAAGGACAGCAGCCTACGAGCAGTACTTC CASSQGRTAAYEQYF
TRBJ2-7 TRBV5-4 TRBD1 TGTGCCAGCACCAGGGGACAGGGGGCGGGAGAGCAGTACTTC CASTRGQGAGEQYF
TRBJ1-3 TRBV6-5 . TGTGCCAGCAGCCTGGACACTGGAAACACCATATATTTT CASSLDTGNTIYF
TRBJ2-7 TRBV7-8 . TGTGCCAGCAGCAACCCCTCACTAGCCCCGAGCTCCTACGAGCAGTACTTC CASSNPSLAPSSYEQYF
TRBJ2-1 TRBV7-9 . TGTGCCAGCAGCATGACAGATAACTACAATGAGCAGTTCTTC CASSMTDNYNEQFF
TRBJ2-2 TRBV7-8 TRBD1 TGTGCCAGCAGCTTAGAGGTGACAGGGGTCTTGTCCGGGGAGCTGTTTTTT CASSLEVTGVLSGELFF
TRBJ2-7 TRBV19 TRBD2 TGTGCCAGTAGCGGGACTAGCGCCTCCTACGAGCAGTACTTC CASSGTSASYEQYF
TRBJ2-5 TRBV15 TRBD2 TGTGCCACCAGCCCGCGGACTAGCGACCAAGAGACCCAGTACTTC CATSPRTSDQETQYF
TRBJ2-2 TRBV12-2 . TGTGCAAGTCGCTTAAATGTGTTTCTTCAGCTGCGTAACGGCACCGGGGAGCTGTTTTTT CASRLNVFLQLRNGTGELFF
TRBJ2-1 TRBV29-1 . TGCAGCGTTGAAGGGATCCCAATACCTTACAATGAGCAGTTCTTC CSVEGIPIPYNEQFF
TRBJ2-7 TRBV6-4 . TGTGCCAGCAGTGTAGGGGGTTTCGCGTCCTACGAGCAGTACTTC CASSVGGFASYEQYF
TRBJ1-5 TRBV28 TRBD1 TGTGCCAGCAGTTTTTTAGGGGGCCTTAGCAATCAGCCCCAGCATTTT CASSFLGGLSNQPQHF